This T cell receptor (beta chain) came from a study of response to subunit inactivated influenza vaccine. Findings and caveats of the study: The authors suggested that every seasonal influenza vaccination recruits few new T cells.

In regard to this clonotype: Its antigen is not known.

TCRdb re-derived calls from the RT-PCR reads in MiXCR, one entry per CDR3 protein. The repertoire holds some 520,000 distinct CDR3 sequences, with 16% as singletons. The sequence derives from a man aged 50-75 years who received an inactivated influenza vaccine. This specimen was CD4+ T cells sorted from PBMCs, taken around 25 months after vaccination.

This chain's CDR3 is CASSAVTTNQETQYF. In DNA form, the CDR3 reads TGCGCCAGCAGTGCGGTAACGACGAACCAAGAGACCCAGTACTTC. The V gene is TRBV10-1, the J gene TRBJ2-5, with D unresolved. V was cut by 4 bases and J by 0 bases, with 12 bases left in between. Germline assignment: CDR1 WNHNN and CDR2 SYGVQD (reference sequence). The CDR3 sequence is 15 residues long.